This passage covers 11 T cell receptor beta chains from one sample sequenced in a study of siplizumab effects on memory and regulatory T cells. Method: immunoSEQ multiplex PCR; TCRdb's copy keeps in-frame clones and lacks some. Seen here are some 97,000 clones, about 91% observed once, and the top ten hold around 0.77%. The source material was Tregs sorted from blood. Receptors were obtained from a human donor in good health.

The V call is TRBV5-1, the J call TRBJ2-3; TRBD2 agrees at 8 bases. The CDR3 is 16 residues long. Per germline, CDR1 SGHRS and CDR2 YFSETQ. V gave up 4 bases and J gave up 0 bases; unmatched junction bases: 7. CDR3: CASSQVLAGSTDTQYF. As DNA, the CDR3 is TGCGCCAGCAGCCAAGTCTTAGCGGGGAGCACAGATACGCAGTATTTT.

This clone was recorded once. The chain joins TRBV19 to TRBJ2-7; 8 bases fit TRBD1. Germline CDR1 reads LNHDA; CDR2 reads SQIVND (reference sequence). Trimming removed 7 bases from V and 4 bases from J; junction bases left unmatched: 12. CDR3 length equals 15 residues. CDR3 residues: CASTQQGVRQYEQYF. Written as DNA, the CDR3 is TGTGCCAGTACCCAACAGGGGGTCAGGCAGTACGAGCAGTACTTC.

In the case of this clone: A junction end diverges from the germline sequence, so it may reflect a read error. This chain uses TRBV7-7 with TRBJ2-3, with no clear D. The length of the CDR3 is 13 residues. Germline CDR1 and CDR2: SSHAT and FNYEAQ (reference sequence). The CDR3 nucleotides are TGTGCTAGCAGCTTAGACAACACAGATACGCAGTATTTT. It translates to CASSLDNTDTQYF.

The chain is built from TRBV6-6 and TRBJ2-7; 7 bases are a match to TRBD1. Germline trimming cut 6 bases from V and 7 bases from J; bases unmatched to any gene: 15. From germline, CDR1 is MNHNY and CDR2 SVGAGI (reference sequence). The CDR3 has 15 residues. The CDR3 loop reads CASSSSGGVSMEQYF. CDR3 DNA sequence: TGTGCCAGCAGCTCCTCAGGGGGAGTTTCCATGGAGCAGTACTTC.

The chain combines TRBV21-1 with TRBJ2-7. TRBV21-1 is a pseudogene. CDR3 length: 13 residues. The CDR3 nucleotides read TGTGCCAGCAGCAAGAACGGAATCTACGAGCAGTACTTC. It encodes CASSKNGIYEQYF.

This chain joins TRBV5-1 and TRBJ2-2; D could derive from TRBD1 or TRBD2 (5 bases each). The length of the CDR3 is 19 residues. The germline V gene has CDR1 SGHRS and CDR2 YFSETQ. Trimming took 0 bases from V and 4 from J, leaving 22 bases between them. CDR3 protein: CASSLGVVGASMGTGELFF. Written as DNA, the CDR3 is TGCGCCAGCAGCTTGGGGGTGGTCGGGGCCTCCATGGGCACCGGGGAGCTGTTTTTT.

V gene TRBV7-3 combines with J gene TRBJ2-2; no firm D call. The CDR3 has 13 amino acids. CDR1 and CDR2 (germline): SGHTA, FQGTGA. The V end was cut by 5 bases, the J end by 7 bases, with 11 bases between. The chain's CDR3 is CASSRSHGGELFF. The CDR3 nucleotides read TGTGCCAGCAGCCGGTCCCATGGCGGGGAGCTGTTTTTT.

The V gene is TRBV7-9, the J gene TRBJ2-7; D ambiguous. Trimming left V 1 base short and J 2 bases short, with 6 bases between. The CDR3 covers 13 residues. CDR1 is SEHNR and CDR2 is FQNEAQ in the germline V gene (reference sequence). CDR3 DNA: TGTGCCAGCAGCTTAGAAACCCCCTACGAGCAGTACTTC. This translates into CASSLETPYEQYF.

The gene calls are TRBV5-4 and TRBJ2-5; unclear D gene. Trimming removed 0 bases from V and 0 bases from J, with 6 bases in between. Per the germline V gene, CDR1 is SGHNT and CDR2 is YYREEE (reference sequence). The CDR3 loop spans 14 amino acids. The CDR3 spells CASSLVDNQETQYF. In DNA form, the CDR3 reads TGTGCCAGCAGCTTGGTCGACAACCAAGAGACCCAGTACTTC.

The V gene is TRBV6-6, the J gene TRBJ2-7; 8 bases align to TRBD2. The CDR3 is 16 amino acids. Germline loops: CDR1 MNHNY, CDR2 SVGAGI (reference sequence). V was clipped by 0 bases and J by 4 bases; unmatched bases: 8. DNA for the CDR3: TGTGCCAGCAGTTACTCGAAAACGGGCGGGAGGTACGAGCAGTACTTC. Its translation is CASSYSKTGGRYEQYF.

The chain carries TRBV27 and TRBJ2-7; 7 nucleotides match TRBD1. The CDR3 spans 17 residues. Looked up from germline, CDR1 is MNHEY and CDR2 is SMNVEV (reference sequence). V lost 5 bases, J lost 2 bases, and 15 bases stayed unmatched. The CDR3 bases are TGTGCCAGCAGTCCCGGATTGTCGGGACAGCCGGCCTACGAGCAGTACTTC. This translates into CASSPGLSGQPAYEQYF.